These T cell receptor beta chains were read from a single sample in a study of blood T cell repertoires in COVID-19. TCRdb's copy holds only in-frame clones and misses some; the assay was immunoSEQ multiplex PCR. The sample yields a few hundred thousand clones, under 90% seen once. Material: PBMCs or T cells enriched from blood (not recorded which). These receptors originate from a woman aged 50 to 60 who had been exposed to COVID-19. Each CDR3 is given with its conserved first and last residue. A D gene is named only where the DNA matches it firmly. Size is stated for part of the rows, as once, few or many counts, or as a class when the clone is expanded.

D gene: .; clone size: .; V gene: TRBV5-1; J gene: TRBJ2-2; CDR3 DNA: TGCGCCAGCGAACCAGGGCCGGGGGAGAAGGCCGGGGAGCTGTTTTTT; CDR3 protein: CASEPGPGEKAGELFF
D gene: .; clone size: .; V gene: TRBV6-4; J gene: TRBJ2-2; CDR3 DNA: TGTGCCAGCAGACCCGGAGGACGCGGGGAGCTGTTTTTT; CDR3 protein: CASRPGGRGELFF
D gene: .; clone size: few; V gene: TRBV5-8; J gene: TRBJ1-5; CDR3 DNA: TGTGCCAGCAGCCCCCCTGGTGTCCGCAGGGACTATAGCAATCAGCCCCAGCATTTT; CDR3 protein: CASSPPGVRRDYSNQPQHF
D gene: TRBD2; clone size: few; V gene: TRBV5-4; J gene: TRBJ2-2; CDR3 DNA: TGTGCCAGCAGCCCCGGACTAGCGGCCTTGAACACCGGGGAGCTGTTTTTT; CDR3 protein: CASSPGLAALNTGELFF
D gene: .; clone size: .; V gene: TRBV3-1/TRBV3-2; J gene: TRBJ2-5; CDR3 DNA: TGTGCCAGCAGTCGGAGAGAAGAGACCCAGTACTTC; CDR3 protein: CASSRREETQYF
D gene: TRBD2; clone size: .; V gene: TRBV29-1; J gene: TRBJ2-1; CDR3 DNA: TGCAGCGTCTCGGGACTAGCGAGCTACAATGAGCAGTTCTTC; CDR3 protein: CSVSGLASYNEQFF
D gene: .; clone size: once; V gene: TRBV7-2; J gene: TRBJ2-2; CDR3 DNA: TGTGCCAGCAGACAGAGTACGAACACCGGGGAGCTGTTTTTT; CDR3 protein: CASRQSTNTGELFF
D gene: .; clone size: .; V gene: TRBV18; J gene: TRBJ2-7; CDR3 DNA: TGTGCCAGCTCACCTGGAGTAATCCAGGGCGAGCAGTACTTC; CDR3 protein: CASSPGVIQGEQYF
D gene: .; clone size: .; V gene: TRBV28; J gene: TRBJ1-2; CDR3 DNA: TGTGCCAGCAGTACATTACAGGGCGGCTATGGCTACACCTTC; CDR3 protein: CASSTLQGGYGYTF
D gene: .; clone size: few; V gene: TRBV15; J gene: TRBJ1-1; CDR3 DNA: TGTGCCACCAGTTTGGCCTCTGAAGCTTTCTTT; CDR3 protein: CATSLASEAFF
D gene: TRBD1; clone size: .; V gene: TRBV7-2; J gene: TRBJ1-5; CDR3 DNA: TGTGCCAGCAGGATGACAGGGGTGTTAAGTCAGCCCCAGCATTTT; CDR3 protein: CASRMTGVLSQPQHF
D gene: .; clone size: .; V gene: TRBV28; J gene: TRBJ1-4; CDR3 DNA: TGTGCCAGCAGTGCTGCGGGGCAGACGACTAATGAAAAACTGTTTTTT; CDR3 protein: CASSAAGQTTNEKLFF
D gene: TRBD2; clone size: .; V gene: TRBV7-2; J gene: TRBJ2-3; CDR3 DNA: TGTGCCAGCAGCACCCGACTAGCGGGGGCCTACACAGATACGCAGTATTTT; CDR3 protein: CASSTRLAGAYTDTQYF
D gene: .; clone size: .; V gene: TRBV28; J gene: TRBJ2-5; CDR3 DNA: TGTGCCAGCAGTTTTAGTGGGGGGTTTGAGACCCAGTACTTC; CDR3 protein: CASSFSGGFETQYF
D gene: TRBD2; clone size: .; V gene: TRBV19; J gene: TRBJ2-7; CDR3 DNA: TGTGCCAGTAGTATTGAAGCGGGAGAGCAGTACTTC; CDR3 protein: CASSIEAGEQYF
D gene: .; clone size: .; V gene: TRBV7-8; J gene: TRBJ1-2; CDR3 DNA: TGTGCCAGCAGCCGCCGGGAGAACTATGGCTACACCTTC; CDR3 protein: CASSRRENYGYTF
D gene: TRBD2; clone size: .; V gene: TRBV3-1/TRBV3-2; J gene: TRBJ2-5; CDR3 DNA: TGTGCCAGCAGCCAAGAACGGCTAGCGGGGGGGCTAGAGACCCAGTACTTC; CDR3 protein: CASSQERLAGGLETQYF
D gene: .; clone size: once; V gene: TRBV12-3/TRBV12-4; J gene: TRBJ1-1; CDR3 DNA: TGTGCCAGCAGTTTAGGTATGAACACTGAAGCTTTCTTT; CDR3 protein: CASSLGMNTEAFF
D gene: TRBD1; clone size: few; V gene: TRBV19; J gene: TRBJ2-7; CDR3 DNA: TGTGCCAGTAGTACCGGGACAGGCCCTACCTACGAGCAGTACTTC; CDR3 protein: CASSTGTGPTYEQYF
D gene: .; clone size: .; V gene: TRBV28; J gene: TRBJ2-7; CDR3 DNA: TGTGCCAGCAGTTTAGCCGGGTACGAGCAGTACTTC; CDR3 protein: CASSLAGYEQYF
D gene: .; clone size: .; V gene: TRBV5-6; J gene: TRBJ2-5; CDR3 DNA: TGTGCCAGCAGCTTGGACAGGGAATGGGAGACCCAGTACTTC; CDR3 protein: CASSLDREWETQYF
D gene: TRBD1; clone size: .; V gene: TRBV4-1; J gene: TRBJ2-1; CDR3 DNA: TGCGCCAGCAGCCAAGGGGACAGGGTAGAGTTCGGTGAGCAGTTCTTC; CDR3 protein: CASSQGDRVEFGEQFF
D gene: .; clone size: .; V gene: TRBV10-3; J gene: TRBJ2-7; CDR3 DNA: TGTGCCATCAGTGACCCGAGGAGGGTTGAGTACGAGCAGTACTTC; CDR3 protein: CAISDPRRVEYEQYF